These 30 T cell receptor beta chains were all obtained from the same sample, sequenced in a study of liver allograft versus peripheral blood T cells. Study context: Liver transplant recipients had T cell receptor repertoires compared between transplanted liver and peripheral blood.

MiXCR, run by TCRdb on the reads, gives a single entry per CDR3 protein. The sample records a few thousand distinct CDR3 sequences, around 18% being singletons. The origin of the receptors is a human patient who had a liver transplant. A share of the T cells may be of graft donor origin.

Judged by abundance, this clonotype is medium-sized (0.01 to 0.1%). The chain uses TRBV12-5 and TRBJ1-5, with D possibly being TRBD1 (5 bases). The V and J ends lost 7 bases and 2 bases respectively, with 12 bases between them. The CDR3 has 14 amino acids. In germline, CDR1 is LGHNT, CDR2 FRNRAP. The CDR3 DNA reads TGTGCTAGTGCCCTGGGGGGTGGCAATCAGCCCCAGCATTTT. Translated, it gives CASALGGGNQPQHF.

This chain links TRBV3-1 with TRBJ2-1; 9 bases line up with TRBD1. The V gene's germline CDR1 is LGHDT and CDR2 YNNKEL (reference sequence). There are 16 residues in the CDR3. Trimming removed 4 bases from V and 4 bases from J; junction bases left unmatched: 8. CDR3 amino acids: CASSRGTGNSYNEQFF. CDR3 bases: TGTGCCAGCAGCCGAGGGACAGGGAATTCTTACAATGAGCAGTTCTTC.

This clonotype is medium-sized. This chain connects TRBV19 to TRBJ2-7; TRBD1 matches 7 bases. This CDR3 contains 14 residues. CDR1 and CDR2 (germline): LNHDA, SQIVND (reference sequence). J gave up 2 bases and V 6 bases, and 7 bases lay outside the gene matches. DNA of the CDR3: TGTGCCAGTAGCTTGGAACAGGGGACCTACGAGCAGTACTTC. Translated, it gives CASSLEQGTYEQYF.

Within the sample, this clonotype is large. V is TRBV15 and J is TRBJ2-3, with a possible D match to TRBD2 (6 bases). CDR3 size: 16 residues. V gave up 1 base and J gave up 5 bases, with 16 bases separating them. Germline V lookup: CDR1 LNHNV, CDR2 YYDKDF (reference sequence). CDR3 DNA: TGTGCCACCAGCAGAGTCGATAGCGGAGACGGAGATACGCAGTATTTT. As protein: CATSRVDSGDGDTQYF.

As to this clonotype: This may be a read error: a much more frequent sequence differs by one nucleotide. The rearrangement links TRBV7-2 to TRBJ2-1, with D perhaps being TRBD1 or TRBD2 (5 bases each). Germline V gene sequence: CDR1 SGHTA, CDR2 FQGNSA. The CDR3 runs 16 residues. The CDR3: CVSSLVSGQGYNEQFF. CDR3 nucleotides: TGTGTCAGCAGCTTAGTGTCGGGGCAGGGCTACAATGAGCAGTTCTTC.

This chain uses TRBV27 with TRBJ1-1, with TRBD1 identical over 9 bases. The V gene's germline CDR1 is MNHEY and CDR2 SMNVEV (reference sequence). This CDR3 contains 14 residues. J was trimmed by 2 bases and V by 5 bases; bases with no gene match: 3. CDR3 nucleotides: TGTGCCAGCAGTGTGGACAGGGGAAACACTGAAGCTTTCTTT. Translated: CASSVDRGNTEAFF.

This clonotype is labeled as medium-sized. The chain employs TRBV30 and TRBJ1-5, with a weak D call TRBD1 (6 bases). Germline CDR1 is GTSNPN and CDR2 is SVGIG (reference sequence). Trimming removed 2 bases from V and 2 bases from J, with 19 bases in between. The CDR3 is 17 amino acids. The CDR3 bases are TGTGCCTGGAGTTTCCCGGGACACGTTTTTGGCAATCAGCCCCAGCATTTT. Amino acid sequence: CAWSFPGHVFGNQPQHF.

In regard to this clonotype: A far larger clone is one base from this, pointing to a likely read error. The CDR3 bases are TGTGCCATCAGTTTAAAGGGGGCCCAGCCGGACGAGCAGTACTTC. Protein sequence: CAISLKGAQPDEQYF. The chain recombines TRBV6-5 with TRBJ2-7; 7 bases are a match to TRBD1. This CDR3 comprises 15 residues. Germline-derived CDR1 and CDR2 are MNHEY and SVGAGI.

Concerning this clonotype itself: A far larger clone is off by one base, so a read error is likely. This sequence joins TRBV6-5 and TRBJ2-7, with a tentative D call TRBD2 (7 bases). The ends were cut back, 5 bases at V and 7 bases at J, with 21 bases in the middle. Germline CDR1 and CDR2: MNHEY and SVGAGI. This CDR3 has 15 residues. CDR3 amino acids: CASSISGGTYNEQYF. CDR3 DNA: TGTGCCAGCAGTATTTCGGGGGGCACCTACAATGAGCAGTACTTC.

Relative to its sample, this clonotype is medium-sized. The chain links TRBV29-1 to TRBJ1-6, with D possibly matching TRBD1 (6 bases). This CDR3 spans 13 amino acids. CDR1 and CDR2 (germline): SQVTM, ANQGSEA. Trimming shortened V by 6 bases and J by 8 bases, and 14 bases separated the two germline ends. CDR3 sequence: CSVETGGDSPLHF. CDR3 sequence (DNA): TGCAGCGTAGAGACAGGTGGGGATTCACCCCTCCACTTT.

This clonotype is labeled as medium-sized. The rearrangement links TRBV30 to TRBJ1-4; TRBD1 agrees at 9 bases. Looked up from germline, CDR1 is GTSNPN and CDR2 is SVGIG (reference sequence). Trimming at V came to 2 bases and at J to 5 bases, leaving 3 bases not matched to a gene. The CDR3 runs to 14 residues. DNA for the CDR3: TGTGCCTGGAGTTACGGGACAGGGAATGAAAAACTGTTTTTT. This sequence encodes CAWSYGTGNEKLFF.

This clonotype was picked up a small number of times. This chain connects TRBV5-6 to TRBJ2-1, with D hard to call. Per germline, CDR1 SGHDT and CDR2 YYEEEE. V shed 0 bases and J shed 7 bases, with 17 bases lying between them. The CDR3 extends over 16 amino acids. CDR3 region: CASSLVPSVSGNEQFF. The CDR3 DNA reads TGTGCCAGCAGCTTGGTTCCTTCCGTCTCTGGAAATGAGCAGTTCTTC.

By share, this clonotype ranks as large (0.1 to 1%). This chain uses TRBV7-9 with TRBJ1-2; no clear D gene. CDR3 length: 14 amino acids. Per germline, CDR1 SEHNR and CDR2 FQNEAQ (reference sequence). Between the trimmed V and J ends, which lost 5 bases and 0 bases, there was a span of 10 bases. The DNA of the CDR3 is TGTGCCAGCAGCACCCCCAGAGCTAACTATGGCTACACCTTC. Protein: CASSTPRANYGYTF.

To note about this clonotype: Being one base from a much bigger clone, this may be a read error. The chain has TRBV7-9 and TRBJ2-3; D may be TRBD2 (6 bases). This CDR3 is built from 18 residues. Germline V gene data show CDR1 as SEHNR and CDR2 as FQNEAQ (reference sequence). The CDR3 bases are TGTGCCAGCACACCTCCTACCGCGGGATTACTTAGCACAGAGACGCAGTATTTT. This sequence encodes CASTPPTAGLLSTETQYF.

The sample holds many counts of this clonotype. The J gene is TRBJ2-7, the V gene TRBV29-1, with a tentative D call TRBD1 (5 bases). The CDR3 covers 12 residues. V gave up 7 bases and J gave up 6 bases, with 16 bases separating them. Germline V CDR1 and CDR2: SQVTM, ANQGSEA. The CDR3 spells CSGGPARGEQYF. The CDR3, as DNA: TGCAGCGGGGGCCCGGCTAGGGGCGAGCAGTACTTC.

The chain employs TRBV6-5 and TRBJ1-1; tentatively, D is TRBD1 (5 bases). There are 15 residues in the CDR3. Deletions cut 0 bases from V and 3 bases from J, with 11 bases between. Per the germline V gene, CDR1 is MNHEY and CDR2 is SVGAGI. The CDR3 nucleotides are TGTGCCAGCAGTTACTCGTGGCAGGGCCACACTGAAGCTTTCTTT. Protein product: CASSYSWQGHTEAFF.

As for this clonotype: This may arise from a read error, as a much more abundant clone is one base away. This rearrangement joins TRBV28 to TRBJ2-5, with D unresolved. CDR1 and CDR2 (germline): MDHEN, SYDVKM. The CDR3 length is 15 residues. The DNA of the CDR3 is TGTGCCAGCACCATTTCCCCAGTCAGTCAAGAGAACCAGTACTTC. Its protein is CASTISPVSQENQYF.

This clonotype is termed medium-sized. The chain couples TRBV7-9 to TRBJ1-5; no clear D gene. In germline, CDR1 is SEHNR, CDR2 FQNEAQ (reference sequence). The CDR3 sequence is 15 residues long. Trimming removed 4 bases from V and 8 bases from J, with 18 bases in between. The DNA of the CDR3 is TGTGCCAGCAGCTCTGTTGAGTCGGTCGGGGAGCCCCAGCATTTT. Its protein is CASSSVESVGEPQHF.

The chain carries TRBV6-6 and TRBJ2-7, with D perhaps matching TRBD1 (6 bases). The germline gives CDR1 MNHNY, CDR2 SVGAGI (reference sequence). The length of the CDR3 is 12 residues. V lost 5 bases, J lost 4 bases, and 9 bases lay in between. The chain's CDR3 is CASSGDRYEQYF. The CDR3 bases are TGTGCCAGCAGTGGAGACAGGTACGAGCAGTACTTC.

As for this clonotype: Being one base from a much bigger clone, this may be a read error. This chain's CDR3 is CTSSLDREYGQPQHF. The DNA of the CDR3 is TGTACCAGCAGCCTCGACAGGGAATACGGTCAGCCCCAGCATTTT. V gene TRBV7-9 combines with J gene TRBJ1-5; TRBD1 agrees at 7 bases. Germline V CDR1 and CDR2: SEHNR, FQNEAQ (reference sequence). The CDR3 has 15 residues.

Only a few counts were recorded for this clonotype. This chain uses TRBV27 with TRBJ1-1; no definite D call. There are 15 residues in the CDR3. The V gene's germline CDR1 is MNHEY and CDR2 SMNVEV (reference sequence). Trimming removed 6 bases at V and 2 bases at J, with 16 bases between. The CDR3: CASSAALGLNTEAFF. The CDR3 nucleotides are TGTGCCAGCAGCGCTGCGTTGGGGTTAAACACTGAAGCTTTCTTT.

The chain carries TRBV3-1 and TRBJ2-7; D is unclear. This CDR3 contains 15 residues. Looked up from germline, CDR1 is LGHDT and CDR2 is YNNKEL (reference sequence). V lost 0 bases and J 4 bases, leaving 13 bases between the germline ends. CDR3 loop: CASSQDSKGHYEQYF. The CDR3 region has the DNA TGTGCCAGCAGCCAAGATAGTAAGGGCCATTACGAGCAGTACTTC.

This clonotype is judged medium-sized. V and J are TRBV15 and TRBJ1-4; D remains ambiguous. This CDR3 contains 17 residues. CDR1 and CDR2 from the germline V gene are LNHNV and YYDKDF (reference sequence). Trimming stripped 3 bases from V and 3 bases from J, with 17 bases between. The CDR3 spells CATSSYPIGEANEKLFF. Written as DNA, the CDR3 is TGTGCCACCAGCAGCTACCCCATTGGGGAGGCTAATGAAAAACTGTTTTTT.

This clonotype is labeled medium-sized. The chain recombines TRBV6-1 with TRBJ2-7; TRBD2 might be the D (6 bases). CDR1 is MNHNS, CDR2 SASEGT, per germline. The V and J ends lost 4 bases and 2 bases respectively, with 12 bases between them. This CDR3 region has 14 residues. For the CDR3, the DNA is TGTGCCAGCAGTGTAAGGCGGGACCCCTACGAGCAGTACTTC. Translation gives CASSVRRDPYEQYF.

This clonotype is deemed large. The rearrangement joins TRBV10-3 to TRBJ1-3; D is ambiguous. The CDR3 runs 14 residues. With 3 bases removed from V and 1 base from J, the gap between germline ends came to 7 bases. Germline CDR1 ENHRY, CDR2 SYGVKD. The CDR3, as DNA: TGTGCCATCAGTGAATCCGGGTCTGGAAACACCATATATTTT. Translation gives CAISESGSGNTIYF.

This clonotype occurred many times. The chain recombines TRBV7-9 with TRBJ2-7; 12 nucleotides align to TRBD2. V shed 5 bases and J 1 base; nucleotides not matched to a gene: 0. The germline V gene has CDR1 SEHNR and CDR2 FQNEAQ (reference sequence). The CDR3 is 14 residues long. This chain's CDR3 is CASSGLAGSYEQYF. CDR3 nucleotide sequence: TGTGCCAGCAGCGGACTAGCGGGATCCTACGAGCAGTACTTC. Combining the CDR3 with reference TRBV7-9 and TRBJ2-7 gives the whole variable domain DTGVSQNPRHKITKRGQNVTFRCDPISEHNRLYWYRQTLGQGPEFLTYFQNEAQLEKSRLLSDRFSAERPKGSFSTLEIQRTEQGDSAMYLCASSGLAGSYEQYFGPGTRLTVT.

Comment on this clonotype: A read error may be the cause here, since a much bigger clone is one base away. Without the conserved terminal phenylalanine or tryptophan, this CDR3 likely stems from a read error. Here the CDR3 DNA reads TGTGCCAGCAGTTACTCTACTTACACTGACTCCTACGAGCAGTACCTC. Translation: CASSYSTYTDSYEQYL. This chain uses TRBV6-5 with TRBJ2-7; no reliable D call. CDR1 and CDR2 (germline): MNHEY, SVGAGI. Trimming pared 0 bases from V and 0 bases from J, leaving 12 bases between. CDR3 length equals 16 residues.

Relative to its sample, this clonotype is medium-sized (0.01 to 0.1%). V and J are TRBV20-1 and TRBJ2-2; tentatively, D is TRBD1 (6 bases). The CDR3 runs 19 residues. The germline gives CDR1 DFQATT, CDR2 SNEGSKA (reference sequence). The ends were cut back, 2 bases at V and 1 base at J, with 23 bases in the middle. The CDR3 region is CSARSLRGVDNENTGELFF. The CDR3 DNA follows: TGCAGTGCTAGATCCCTCAGGGGCGTCGACAACGAGAACACCGGGGAGCTGTTTTTT.

Judged by abundance, this clonotype is medium-sized. J is TRBJ1-6 and V is TRBV6-5; D is undetermined. Germline lookup yields CDR1 MNHEY and CDR2 SVGAGI. V shed 6 bases and J shed 8 bases, with 14 bases lying between them. The length of the CDR3 is 14 residues. This chain's CDR3 is CASSPDPNDSPLHF. The CDR3 DNA reads TGTGCCAGCAGCCCGGACCCAAATGATTCACCCCTCCACTTT.

This clonotype was found a few times. This CDR3 is CASSQDLRAGNTIYF. As DNA, the CDR3 is TGCGCCAGCAGCCAAGATCTAAGGGCTGGAAACACCATATATTTT. V is TRBV4-1 and J is TRBJ1-3, with no clear D. The CDR3 length is 15 residues. V was shortened by 0 bases and J by 2 bases, with 8 bases between the two germline ends. Germline V gene lookup returns CDR1 MGHRA and CDR2 YSYEKL.